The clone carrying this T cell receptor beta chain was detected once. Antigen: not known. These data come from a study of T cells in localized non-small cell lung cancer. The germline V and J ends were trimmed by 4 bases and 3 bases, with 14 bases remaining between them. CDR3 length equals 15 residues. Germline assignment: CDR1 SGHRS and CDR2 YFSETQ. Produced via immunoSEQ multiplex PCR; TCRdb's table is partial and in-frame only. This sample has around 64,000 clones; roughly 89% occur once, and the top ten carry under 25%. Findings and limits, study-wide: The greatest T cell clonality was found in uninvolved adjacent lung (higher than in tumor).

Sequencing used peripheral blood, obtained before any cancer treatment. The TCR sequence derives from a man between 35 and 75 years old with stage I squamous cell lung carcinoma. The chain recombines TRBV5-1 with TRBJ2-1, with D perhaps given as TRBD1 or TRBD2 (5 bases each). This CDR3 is CASSDYSQGYNEQFF. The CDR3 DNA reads TGCGCCAGCAGCGACTACTCTCAGGGCTACAATGAGCAGTTCTTC. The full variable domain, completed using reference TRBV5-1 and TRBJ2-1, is KAGVTQTPRYLIKTRGQQVTLSCSPISGHRSVSWYQQTPGQGLQFLFEYFSETQRNKGNFPGRFSGRQFSNSRSEMNVSTLELGDSALYLCASSDYSQGYNEQFFGPGTRLTVL.